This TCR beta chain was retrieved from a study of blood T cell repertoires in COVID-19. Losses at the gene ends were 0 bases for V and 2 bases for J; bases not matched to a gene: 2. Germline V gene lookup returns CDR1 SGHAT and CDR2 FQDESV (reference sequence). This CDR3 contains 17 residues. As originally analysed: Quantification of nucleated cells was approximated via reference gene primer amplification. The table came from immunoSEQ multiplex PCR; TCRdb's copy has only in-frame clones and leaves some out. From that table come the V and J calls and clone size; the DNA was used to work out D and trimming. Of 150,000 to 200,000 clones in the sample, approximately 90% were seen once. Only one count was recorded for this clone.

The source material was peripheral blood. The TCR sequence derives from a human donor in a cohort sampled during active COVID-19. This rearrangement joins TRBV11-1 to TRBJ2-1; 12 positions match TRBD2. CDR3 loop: CASSLAPSGGAYNEQFF. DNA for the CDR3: TGTGCCAGCAGCTTAGCTCCTAGCGGGGGGGCCTACAATGAGCAGTTCTTC.